The text below deals with one T cell receptor beta chain. This entry comes from a study of T cells in Graves' hyperthyroidism and ophthalmopathy. J lost 6 bases, V lost 5 bases, and 8 bases had no gene match. Germline V gene lookup returns CDR1 SGHNT and CDR2 YYREEE (reference sequence). CDR3 length equals 14 residues. TCR beta CDR3 region amplification was performed from RNA transcripts. The HTBI set primed first-round TCR CDR3 RT-PCR. One entry per CDR3 protein results from TCRdb running MiXCR on the multiplex PCR reads. The repertoire consists of a few hundred thousand distinct CDR3 sequences, with about a sixth occurring once and the leading ten covering roughly 3.3%.

Sequencing was performed on blood. The J gene is TRBJ2-5, the V gene TRBV5-4; 9 bases fit TRBD1. This receptor was taken from a woman between 40 and 50 years old with Graves' ophthalmopathy. CDR3 nucleotide sequence: TGTGCCAGCAGTCCCGGGGGACAGGGAAAGACCCAGTACTTC. Translated, it gives CASSPGGQGKTQYF.